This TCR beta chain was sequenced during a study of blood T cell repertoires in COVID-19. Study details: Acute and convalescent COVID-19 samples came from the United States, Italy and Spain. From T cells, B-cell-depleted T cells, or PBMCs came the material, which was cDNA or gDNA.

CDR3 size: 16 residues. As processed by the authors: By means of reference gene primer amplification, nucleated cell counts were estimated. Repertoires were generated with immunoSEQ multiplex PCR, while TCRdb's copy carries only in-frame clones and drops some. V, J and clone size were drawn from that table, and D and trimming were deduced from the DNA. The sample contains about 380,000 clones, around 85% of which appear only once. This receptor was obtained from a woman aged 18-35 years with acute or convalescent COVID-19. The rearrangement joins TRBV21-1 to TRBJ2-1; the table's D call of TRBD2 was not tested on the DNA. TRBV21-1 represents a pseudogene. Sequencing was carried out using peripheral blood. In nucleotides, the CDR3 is TGTGCCAGCAGCAAAGAGGAAAGCGCCCCTAGGAATGAGCAGTTCTTC. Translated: CASSKEESAPRNEQFF.